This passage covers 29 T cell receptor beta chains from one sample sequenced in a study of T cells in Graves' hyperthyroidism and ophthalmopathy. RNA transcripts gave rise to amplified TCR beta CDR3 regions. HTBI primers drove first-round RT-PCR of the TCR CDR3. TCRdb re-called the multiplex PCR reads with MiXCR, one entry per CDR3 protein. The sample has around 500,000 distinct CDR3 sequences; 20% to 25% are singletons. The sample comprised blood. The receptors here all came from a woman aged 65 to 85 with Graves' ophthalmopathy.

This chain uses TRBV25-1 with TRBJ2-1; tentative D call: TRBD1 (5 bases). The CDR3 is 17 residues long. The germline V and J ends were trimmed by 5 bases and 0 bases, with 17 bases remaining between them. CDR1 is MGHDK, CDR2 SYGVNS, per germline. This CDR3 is CASSSLGAGSSYNEQFF. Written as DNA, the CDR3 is TGTGCCAGCAGTTCCCTAGGGGCCGGTAGCTCCTACAATGAGCAGTTCTTC. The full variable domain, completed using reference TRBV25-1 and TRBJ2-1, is EADIYQTPRYLVIGTGKKITLECSQTMGHDKMYWYQQDPGMELHLIHYSYGVNSTEKGDLSSESTVSRIRTEHFPLTLESARPSHTSQYLCASSSLGAGSSYNEQFFGPGTRLTVL.

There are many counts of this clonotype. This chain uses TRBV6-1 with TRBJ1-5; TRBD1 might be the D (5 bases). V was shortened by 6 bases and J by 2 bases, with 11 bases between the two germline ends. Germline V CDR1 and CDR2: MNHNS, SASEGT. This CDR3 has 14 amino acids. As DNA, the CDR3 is TGTGCCAGCAGGCAGGGTGCGGGCAATCAGCCCCAGCATTTT. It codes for CASRQGAGNQPQHF.

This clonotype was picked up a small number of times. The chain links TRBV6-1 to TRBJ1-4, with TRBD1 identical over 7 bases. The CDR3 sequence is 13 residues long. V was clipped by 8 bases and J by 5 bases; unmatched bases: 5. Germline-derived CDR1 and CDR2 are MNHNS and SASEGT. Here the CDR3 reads CASHGTVNEKLFF. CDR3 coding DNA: TGTGCCAGCCACGGGACAGTGAATGAAAAACTGTTTTTT.

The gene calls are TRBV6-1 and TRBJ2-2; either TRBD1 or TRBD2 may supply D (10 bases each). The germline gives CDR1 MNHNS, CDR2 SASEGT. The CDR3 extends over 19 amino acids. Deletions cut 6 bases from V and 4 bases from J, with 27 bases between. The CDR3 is CASRRQGAMSGRATGELFF. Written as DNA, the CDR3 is TGTGCCAGCAGGCGACAGGGGGCTATGAGCGGGAGGGCCACCGGGGAGCTGTTTTTT.

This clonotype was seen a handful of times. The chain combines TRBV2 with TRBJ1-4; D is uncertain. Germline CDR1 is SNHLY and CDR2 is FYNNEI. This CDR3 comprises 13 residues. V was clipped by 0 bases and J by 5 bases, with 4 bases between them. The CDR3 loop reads CASSEAENEKLFF. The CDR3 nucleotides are TGTGCCAGCAGTGAAGCGGAAAATGAAAAACTGTTTTTT.

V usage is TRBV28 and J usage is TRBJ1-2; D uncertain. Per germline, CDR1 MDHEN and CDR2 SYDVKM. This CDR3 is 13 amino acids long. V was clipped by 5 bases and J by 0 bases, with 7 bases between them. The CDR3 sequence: CASSPGANYGYTF. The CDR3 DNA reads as TGTGCCAGCAGTCCCGGCGCTAACTATGGCTACACCTTC.

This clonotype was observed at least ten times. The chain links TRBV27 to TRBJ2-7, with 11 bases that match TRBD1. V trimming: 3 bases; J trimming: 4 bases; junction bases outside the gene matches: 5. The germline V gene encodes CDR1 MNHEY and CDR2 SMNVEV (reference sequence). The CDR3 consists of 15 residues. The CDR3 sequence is CASSLGTGGKYEQYF. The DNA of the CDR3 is TGTGCCAGCAGTTTGGGGACAGGGGGGAAATACGAGCAGTACTTC.

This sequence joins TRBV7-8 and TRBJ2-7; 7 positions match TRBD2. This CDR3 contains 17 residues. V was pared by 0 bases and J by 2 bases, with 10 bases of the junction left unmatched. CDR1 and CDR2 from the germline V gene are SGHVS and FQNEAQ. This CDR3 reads CASSLAVGAGATYEQYF. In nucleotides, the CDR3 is TGTGCCAGCAGCTTAGCGGTCGGCGCGGGAGCTACCTACGAGCAGTACTTC.

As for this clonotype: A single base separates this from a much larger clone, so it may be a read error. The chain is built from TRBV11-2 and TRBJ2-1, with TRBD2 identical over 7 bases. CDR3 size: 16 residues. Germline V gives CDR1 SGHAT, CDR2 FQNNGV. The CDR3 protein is CASSSLGTTPRGERFF. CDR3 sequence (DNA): TGTGCCAGCAGCTCCCTTGGGACTACCCCAAGGGGTGAGCGGTTCTTC.

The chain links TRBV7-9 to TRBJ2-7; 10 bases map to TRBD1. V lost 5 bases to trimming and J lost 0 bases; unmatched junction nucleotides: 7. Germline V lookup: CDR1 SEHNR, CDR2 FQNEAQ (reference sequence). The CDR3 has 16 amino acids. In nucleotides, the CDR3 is TGTGCCAGCAGCATCTGGACAGGGGGTCTCTCCTACGAGCAGTACTTC. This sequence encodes CASSIWTGGLSYEQYF.

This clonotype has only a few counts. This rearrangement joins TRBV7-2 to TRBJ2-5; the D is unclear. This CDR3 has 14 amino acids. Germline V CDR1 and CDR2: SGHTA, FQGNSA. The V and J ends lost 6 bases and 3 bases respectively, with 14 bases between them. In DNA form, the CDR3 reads TGTGCCAGCAGACCCACGGATACAAAAGAGACCCAGTACTTC. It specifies CASRPTDTKETQYF.

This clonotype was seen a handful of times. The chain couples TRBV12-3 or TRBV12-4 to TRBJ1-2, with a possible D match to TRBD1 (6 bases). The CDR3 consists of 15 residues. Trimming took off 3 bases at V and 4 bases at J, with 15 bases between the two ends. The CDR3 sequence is CASSFRGSGSYGYTF. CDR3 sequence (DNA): TGTGCCAGCAGTTTCAGGGGATCAGGGTCCTATGGCTACACCTTC.

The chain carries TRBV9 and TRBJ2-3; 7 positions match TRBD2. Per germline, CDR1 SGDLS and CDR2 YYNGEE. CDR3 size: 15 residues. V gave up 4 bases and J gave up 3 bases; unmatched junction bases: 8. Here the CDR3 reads CASSLWAGETDTQYF. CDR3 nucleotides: TGTGCCAGCAGCCTCTGGGCGGGAGAAACAGATACGCAGTATTTT.

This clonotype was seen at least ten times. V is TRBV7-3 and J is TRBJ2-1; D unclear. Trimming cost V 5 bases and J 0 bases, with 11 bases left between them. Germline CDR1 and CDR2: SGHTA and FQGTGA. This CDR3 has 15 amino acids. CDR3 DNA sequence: TGTGCCAGCAGCCCTTACCGACGCTCCTACAATGAGCAGTTCTTC. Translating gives CASSPYRRSYNEQFF. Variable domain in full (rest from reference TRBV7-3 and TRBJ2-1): GAGVSQTPSNKVTEKGKYVELRCDPISGHTALYWYRQSLGQGPEFLIYFQGTGAADDSGLPNDRFFAVRPEGSVSTLKIQRTERGDSAVYLCASSPYRRSYNEQFFGPGTRLTVL.

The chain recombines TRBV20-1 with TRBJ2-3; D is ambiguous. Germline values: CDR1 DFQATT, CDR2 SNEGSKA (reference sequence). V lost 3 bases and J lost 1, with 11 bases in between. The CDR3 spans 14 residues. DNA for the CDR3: TGCAGTGCTAGGGGAAGGTCCGGCACAGATACGCAGTATTTT. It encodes CSARGRSGTDTQYF.

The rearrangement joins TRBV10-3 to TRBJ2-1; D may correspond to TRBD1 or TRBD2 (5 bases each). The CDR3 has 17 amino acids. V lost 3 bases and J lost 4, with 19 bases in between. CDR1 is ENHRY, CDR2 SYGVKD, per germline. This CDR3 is CAISDQGGPPGYNEQFF. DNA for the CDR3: TGTGCCATCAGTGATCAGGGCGGGCCCCCAGGTTACAATGAGCAGTTCTTC.

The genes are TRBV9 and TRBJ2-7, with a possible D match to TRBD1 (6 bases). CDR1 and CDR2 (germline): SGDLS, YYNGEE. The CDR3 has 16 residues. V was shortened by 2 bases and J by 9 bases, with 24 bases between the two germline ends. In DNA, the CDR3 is TGTGCCAGCAGCGTGTCCGACTGGGAGCAGGGGAACCCGCAGTACTTC. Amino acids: CASSVSDWEQGNPQYF.

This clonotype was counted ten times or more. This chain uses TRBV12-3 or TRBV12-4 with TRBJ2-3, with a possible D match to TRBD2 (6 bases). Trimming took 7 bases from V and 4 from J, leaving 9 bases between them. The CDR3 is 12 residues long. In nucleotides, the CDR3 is TGTGCCAGCAAGGGACTCTCAGATACGCAGTATTTT. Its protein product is CASKGLSDTQYF.

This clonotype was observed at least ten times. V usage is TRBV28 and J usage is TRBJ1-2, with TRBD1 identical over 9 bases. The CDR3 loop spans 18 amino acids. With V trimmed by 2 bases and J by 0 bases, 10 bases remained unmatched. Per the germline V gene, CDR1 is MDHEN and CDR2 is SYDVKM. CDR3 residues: CASSLGLGQGTSNYGYTF. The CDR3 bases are TGTGCCAGCAGTTTAGGACTCGGACAGGGGACTTCTAACTATGGCTACACCTTC.

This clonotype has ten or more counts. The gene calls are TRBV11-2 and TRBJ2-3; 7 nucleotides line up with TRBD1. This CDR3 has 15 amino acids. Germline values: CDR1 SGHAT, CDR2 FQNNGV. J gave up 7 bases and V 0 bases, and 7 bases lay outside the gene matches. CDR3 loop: CASSLETGLLHTQYF. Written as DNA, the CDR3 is TGTGCCAGCAGCTTAGAGACAGGGCTGTTACATACGCAGTATTTT. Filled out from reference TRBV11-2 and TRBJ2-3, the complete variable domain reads EAGVAQSPRYKIIEKRQSVAFWCNPISGHATLYWYQQILGQGPKLLIQFQNNGVVDDSQLPKDRFSAERLKGVDSTLKIQPAKLEDSAVYLCASSLETGLLHTQYFGPGTRLTVL.

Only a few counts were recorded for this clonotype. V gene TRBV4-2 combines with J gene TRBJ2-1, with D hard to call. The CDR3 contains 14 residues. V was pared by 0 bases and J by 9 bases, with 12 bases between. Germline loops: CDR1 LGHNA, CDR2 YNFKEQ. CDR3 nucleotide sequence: TGTGCCAGCAGCCAAGATCGGGCTAGTCGTGAGCAGTTCTTC. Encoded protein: CASSQDRASREQFF.

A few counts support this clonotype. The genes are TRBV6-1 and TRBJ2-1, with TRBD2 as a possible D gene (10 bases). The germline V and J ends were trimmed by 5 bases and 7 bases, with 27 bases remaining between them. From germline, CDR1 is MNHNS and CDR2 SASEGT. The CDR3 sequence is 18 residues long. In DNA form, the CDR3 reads TGTGCCAGCAGTCAGACCGGGACAGGGTTTAGCGGGAGGAATGAGCAGTTCTTC. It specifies CASSQTGTGFSGRNEQFF.

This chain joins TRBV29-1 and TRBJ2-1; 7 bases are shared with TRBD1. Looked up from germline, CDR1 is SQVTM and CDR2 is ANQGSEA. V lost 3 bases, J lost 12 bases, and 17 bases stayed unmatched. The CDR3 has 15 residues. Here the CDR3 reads CSVEGTNRGPPWQFF. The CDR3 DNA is TGCAGCGTTGAGGGAACGAACAGGGGCCCTCCCTGGCAGTTCTTC.

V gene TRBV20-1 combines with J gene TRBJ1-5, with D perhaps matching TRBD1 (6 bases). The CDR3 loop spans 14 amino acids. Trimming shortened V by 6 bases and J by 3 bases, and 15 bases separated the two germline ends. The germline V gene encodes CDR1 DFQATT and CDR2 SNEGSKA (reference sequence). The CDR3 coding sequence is TGCAGTGCCAGACGGGACACCTACAATCAGCCCCAGCATTTT. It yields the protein CSARRDTYNQPQHF.

The CDR3 nucleotides are TGTGCCAGCAGCGCGGGGACGGGACTAGCGGGTTACGAGCAGTACTTC. Its protein product is CASSAGTGLAGYEQYF. This chain links TRBV9 with TRBJ2-7; 12 bases are shared with TRBD2. Looked up from germline, CDR1 is SGDLS and CDR2 is YYNGEE. The CDR3 loop spans 16 amino acids. V was pared by 3 bases and J by 4 bases, with 8 bases of the junction left unmatched.

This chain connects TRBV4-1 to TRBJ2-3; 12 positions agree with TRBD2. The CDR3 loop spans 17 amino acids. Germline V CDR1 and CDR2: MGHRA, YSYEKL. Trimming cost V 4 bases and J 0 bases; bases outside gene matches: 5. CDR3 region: CASSLRLAGESTDTQYF. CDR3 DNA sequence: TGCGCCAGCAGCCTCCGACTAGCGGGAGAGAGCACAGATACGCAGTATTTT.

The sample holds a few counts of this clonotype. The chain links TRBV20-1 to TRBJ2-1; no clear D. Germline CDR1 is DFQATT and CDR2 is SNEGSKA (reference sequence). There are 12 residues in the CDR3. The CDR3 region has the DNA TGCAGCGTTGCGGACCCCCTCGGTGAGCAGTTCTTC. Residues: CSVADPLGEQFF.

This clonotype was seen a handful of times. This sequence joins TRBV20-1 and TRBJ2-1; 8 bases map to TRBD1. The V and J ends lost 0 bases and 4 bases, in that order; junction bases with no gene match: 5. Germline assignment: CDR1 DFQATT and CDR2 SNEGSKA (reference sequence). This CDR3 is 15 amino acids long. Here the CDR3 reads CSARDGQGAYNEQFF. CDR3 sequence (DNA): TGCAGTGCTAGAGATGGACAGGGAGCGTACAATGAGCAGTTCTTC.

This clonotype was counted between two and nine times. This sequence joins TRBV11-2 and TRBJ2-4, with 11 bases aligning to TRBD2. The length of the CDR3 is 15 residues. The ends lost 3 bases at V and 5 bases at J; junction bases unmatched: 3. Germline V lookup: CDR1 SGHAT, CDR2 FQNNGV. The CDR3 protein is CASSFSGREENIQYF. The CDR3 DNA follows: TGTGCCAGCAGCTTTAGCGGGAGGGAGGAAAACATTCAGTACTTC. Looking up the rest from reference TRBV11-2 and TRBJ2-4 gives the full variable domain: EAGVAQSPRYKIIEKRQSVAFWCNPISGHATLYWYQQILGQGPKLLIQFQNNGVVDDSQLPKDRFSAERLKGVDSTLKIQPAKLEDSAVYLCASSFSGREENIQYFGAGTRLSVL.